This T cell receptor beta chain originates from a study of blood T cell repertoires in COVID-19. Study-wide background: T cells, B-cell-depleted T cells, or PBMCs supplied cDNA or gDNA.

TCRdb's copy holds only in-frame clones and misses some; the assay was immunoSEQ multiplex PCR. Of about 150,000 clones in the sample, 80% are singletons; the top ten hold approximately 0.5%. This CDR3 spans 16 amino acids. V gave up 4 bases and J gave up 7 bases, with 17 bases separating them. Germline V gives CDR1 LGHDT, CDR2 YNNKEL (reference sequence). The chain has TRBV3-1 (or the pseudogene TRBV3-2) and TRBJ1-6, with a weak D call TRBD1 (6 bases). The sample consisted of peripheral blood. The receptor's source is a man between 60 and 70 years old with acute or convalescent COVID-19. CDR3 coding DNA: TGTGCCAGCAGCCCCGGGAGGACAGCCCCGAATTCACCCCTCCACTTT. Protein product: CASSPGRTAPNSPLHF.